The next 8 T cell receptor beta chains were all read from a single sample in a study of T cell changes during pregnancy in multiple sclerosis. Data came from immunoSEQ multiplex PCR; TCRdb stores just in-frame clones and leaves some out. Of 70,000 to 75,000 clones detected, roughly 92% appear once; the ten largest clones hold approximately 2%. The sample was peripheral blood, taken in the second trimester of pregnancy. These TCRs come from a female donor in good health, enrolled as a control in a pregnancy study.

This chain uses TRBV9 with TRBJ2-3; TRBD1 matches 8 bases. V dropped 2 bases and J dropped 2; count of bases not matched to a gene: 7. Germline-derived CDR1 and CDR2 are SGDLS and YYNGEE. The CDR3 has 16 residues. The CDR3 is CASSVRPGQVTDTQYF. The DNA for the CDR3 is TGTGCCAGCAGCGTCCGCCCGGGACAGGTCACAGATACGCAGTATTTT.

This chain uses TRBV6-5 with TRBJ1-1; D perhaps matches TRBD1 (5 bases). Germline CDR1 MNHEY, CDR2 SVGAGI. The ends were cut back, 0 bases at V and 5 bases at J, with 13 bases in the middle. The CDR3 totals 15 residues. CDR3 protein: CASSYSGGAVTEAFF. The DNA of the CDR3 is TGTGCCAGCAGTTACTCTGGCGGGGCGGTAACTGAAGCTTTCTTT.

The V call is TRBV15, the J call TRBJ1-4, with D unresolved. The V and J ends lost 6 bases and 0 bases respectively, with 11 bases between them. The CDR3 spans 15 residues. Germline CDR1 is LNHNV and CDR2 is YYDKDF (reference sequence). CDR3: CATRLLTPTNEKLFF. The CDR3 coding sequence is TGTGCCACCAGACTGTTAACCCCAACTAATGAAAAACTGTTTTTT.

The chain recombines TRBV7-3 with TRBJ2-1; possibly TRBD1 for D (6 bases). The CDR3 contains 13 residues. V was trimmed by 5 bases and J by 13 bases, leaving 18 bases between them. Germline CDR1 is SGHTA and CDR2 is FQGTGA. CDR3 amino acids: CASSPQVGDIQFF. The CDR3 DNA sequence: TGTGCCAGCAGCCCGCAAGTGGGGGACATCCAGTTCTTC. The complete variable domain, with remaining parts taken from reference TRBV7-3 and TRBJ2-1, reads GAGVSQTPSNKVTEKGKYVELRCDPISGHTALYWYRQSLGQGPEFLIYFQGTGAADDSGLPNDRFFAVRPEGSVSTLKIQRTERGDSAVYLCASSPQVGDIQFFGPGTRLTVL.

The chain joins TRBV4-1 to TRBJ1-5; D might be TRBD1 (6 bases). Germline CDR1 and CDR2: MGHRA and YSYEKL. Trimming removed 0 bases from V and 5 bases from J, with 14 bases in between. The CDR3 is 16 amino acids. CDR3: CASSQDGWAGDQPQHF. CDR3 in DNA: TGCGCCAGCAGCCAAGATGGTTGGGCAGGGGATCAGCCCCAGCATTTT.

The chain recombines TRBV7-9 with TRBJ2-7, with D uncertain. With 5 bases removed from V and 1 base from J, the gap between germline ends came to 6 bases. CDR1 and CDR2 (germline): SEHNR, FQNEAQ (reference sequence). The CDR3 consists of 12 residues. CDR3: CASSVSSYEQYF. Written as DNA, the CDR3 is TGTGCCAGCAGCGTGTCGTCCTACGAGCAGTACTTC.

V and J are TRBV6-5 and TRBJ1-2; D possibly corresponds to TRBD1 (6 bases). Trimming stripped 2 bases from V and 8 bases from J, with 21 bases between. The CDR3 loop spans 16 amino acids. The germline V gene has CDR1 MNHEY and CDR2 SVGAGI. The CDR3 protein is CASSYGPTGKQGGYTF. In nucleotides, the CDR3 is TGTGCCAGCAGTTACGGCCCCACAGGGAAACAAGGGGGCTACACCTTC.

The V gene is TRBV18, the J gene TRBJ1-2; D remains ambiguous. V lost 3 bases and J lost 3, with 11 bases in between. Germline V gene sequence: CDR1 KGHSH, CDR2 LQKENI. This CDR3 has 14 amino acids. CDR3 protein: CASSPSEGDYGYTF. For the CDR3, the DNA is TGTGCCAGCTCACCGTCGGAGGGCGACTATGGCTACACCTTC.